What follows is one T cell receptor beta chain and its context. Its antigen remains unidentified. The germline V gene has CDR1 LGHDT and CDR2 YNNKEL (reference sequence). This CDR3 contains 14 residues. Trimming cost V 1 base and J 3 bases, with 9 bases left between them. Time point specified: newly diagnosed GD, antithyroid drugs for less than 3 months. Construction of the TCR library relied on RNA isolated from PBMCs. Patients of an endocrinology department in Xi'an, China, were included. Sequencing libraries for TCR beta were prepared with iRepertoire HTBI primers and Arm-PCR of CDR3 regions. TCRdb re-called the multiplex PCR reads with MiXCR, one entry per CDR3 protein. The sample carries approximately 390,000 distinct CDR3 sequences, about a sixth recorded once. The data are from a study of regulatory T cells in long-lasting Graves disease. About the study: Prior antithyroid drug treatment in newly diagnosed Graves' patients lasted under 3 months.

Broader study findings: The study found TRBV28, TRBJ1-2 and TRBJ2-5 favored in persistent disease.

These data were also filed under a second study, of T cells in Graves' hyperthyroidism and ophthalmopathy.

The TCR was taken from a woman between 18 and 29 years old with Graves disease. Sequences were derived from peripheral blood mononuclear cells (PBMCs), sampled at new diagnosis, from a patient treated with antithyroid drugs. The gene calls are TRBV3-1 and TRBJ1-1, with D perhaps TRBD1 (6 bases). The CDR3 loop is CASSQGTAYTEAFF. DNA of the CDR3: TGTGCCAGCAGCCAAGGGACAGCGTACACTGAAGCTTTCTTT.